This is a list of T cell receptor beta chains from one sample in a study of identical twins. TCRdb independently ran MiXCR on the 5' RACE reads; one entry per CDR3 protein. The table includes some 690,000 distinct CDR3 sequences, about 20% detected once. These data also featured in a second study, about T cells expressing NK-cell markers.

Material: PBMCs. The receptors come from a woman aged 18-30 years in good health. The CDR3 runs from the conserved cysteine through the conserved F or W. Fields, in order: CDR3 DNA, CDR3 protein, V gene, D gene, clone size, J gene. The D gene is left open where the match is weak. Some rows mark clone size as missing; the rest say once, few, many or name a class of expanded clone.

TGTGCCAGCAGCCCGGGACAGGGAGAACGGCCCAATGAGCAGTTCTTC CASSPGQGERPNEQFF TRBV7-9 TRBD1 many TRBJ2-1
TGTGCCACCAGCAGAGGGCTAGCGGGAGCCTACGAGCAGTACTTC CATSRGLAGAYEQYF TRBV15 TRBD2 . TRBJ2-7
TGTGCCAGCAGTTTGGCCGGGCATAAGTCACCCCTCCACTTT CASSLAGHKSPLHF TRBV27 . . TRBJ1-6
TGTGCCAGCAGTTACTCGAGAGCTAGCGGCTCCTACGAGCAGTACTTC CASSYSRASGSYEQYF TRBV6-2/TRBV6-3 TRBD2 . TRBJ2-7
TGTGCCAGCAGCCACGGTCCAGGGAACACTGAAGCTTTCTTT CASSHGPGNTEAFF TRBV12-3/TRBV12-4 . few TRBJ1-1
TGCGCCAGCAGCCGCAAACTAGCGGGAGGTCCCTACGAGCAGTACTTC CASSRKLAGGPYEQYF TRBV4-3 TRBD2 . TRBJ2-7
TGCGCCAGCAGCTTGGGGGACAGCCCAGATACGCAGTATTTT CASSLGDSPDTQYF TRBV5-1 TRBD1 few TRBJ2-3
TGCAGCGTCCTCCCCCCCGGGACGGACAATAACGAGCAGTACTTC CSVLPPGTDNNEQYF TRBV29-1 . . TRBJ2-7
TGTGCCATCAGCCAAATTGGGCCGGGGGAGCAGTTCTTC CAISQIGPGEQFF TRBV3-1 . . TRBJ2-1
TGTGCCAGCAGCGAGTGGGGGCCGGGGGCAGATACGCAGTATTTT CASSEWGPGADTQYF TRBV9 . . TRBJ2-3
TGTGCCAGCAGTGTGGGGGCAGATGAGCAGTTCTTC CASSVGADEQFF TRBV12-3/TRBV12-4 . few TRBJ2-1
TGTGCCAGCAGCTCACGCTCGGGACAGCAAGCTGAAGCTTTCTTT CASSSRSGQQAEAFF TRBV9 TRBD1 . TRBJ1-1